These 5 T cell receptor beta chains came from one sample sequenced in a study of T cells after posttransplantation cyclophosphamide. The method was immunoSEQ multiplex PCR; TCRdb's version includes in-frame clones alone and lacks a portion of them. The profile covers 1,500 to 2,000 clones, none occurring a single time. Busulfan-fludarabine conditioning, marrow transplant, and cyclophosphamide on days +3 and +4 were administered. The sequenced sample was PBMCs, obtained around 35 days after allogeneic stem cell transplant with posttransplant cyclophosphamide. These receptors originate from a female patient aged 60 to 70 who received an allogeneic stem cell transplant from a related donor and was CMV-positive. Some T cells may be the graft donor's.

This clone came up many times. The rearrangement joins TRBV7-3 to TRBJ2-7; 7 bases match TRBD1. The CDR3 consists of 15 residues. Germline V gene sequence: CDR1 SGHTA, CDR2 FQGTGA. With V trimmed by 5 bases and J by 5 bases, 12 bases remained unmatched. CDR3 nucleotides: TGTGCCAGCAGCCCCACCGGGACAGTACCCCACGAGCAGTACTTC. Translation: CASSPTGTVPHEQYF.

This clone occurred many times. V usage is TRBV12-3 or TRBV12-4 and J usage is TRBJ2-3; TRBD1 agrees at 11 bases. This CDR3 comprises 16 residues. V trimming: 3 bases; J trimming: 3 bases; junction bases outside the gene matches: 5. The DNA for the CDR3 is TGTGCCAGCAGTTTCCGGACAGGGGGCGCAACAGATACGCAGTATTTT. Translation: CASSFRTGGATDTQYF.

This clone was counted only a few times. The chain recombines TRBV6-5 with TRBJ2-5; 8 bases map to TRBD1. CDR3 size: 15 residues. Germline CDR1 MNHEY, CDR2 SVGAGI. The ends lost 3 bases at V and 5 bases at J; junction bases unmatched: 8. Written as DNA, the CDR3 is TGTGCCAGCAGTTATAACCCAGGGGGCGCGGAGACCCAGTACTTC. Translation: CASSYNPGGAETQYF.

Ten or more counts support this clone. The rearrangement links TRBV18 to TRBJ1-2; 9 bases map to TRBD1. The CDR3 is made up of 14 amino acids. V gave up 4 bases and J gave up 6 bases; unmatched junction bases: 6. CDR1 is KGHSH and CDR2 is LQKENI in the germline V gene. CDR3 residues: CASSLTGGKDGYTF. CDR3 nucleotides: TGTGCCAGCTCACTTACAGGGGGCAAGGATGGCTACACCTTC. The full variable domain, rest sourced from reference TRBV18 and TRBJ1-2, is NAGVMQNPRHLVRRRGQEARLRCSPMKGHSHVYWYRQLPEEGLKFMVYLQKENIIDESGMPKERFSAEFPKEGPSILRIQQVVRGDSAAYFCASSLTGGKDGYTFGSGTRLTVV.

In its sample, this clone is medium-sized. CDR3 region: CASSPLGGRSGANVLTF. The CDR3 DNA reads TGTGCCAGCAGCCCGCTTGGGGGCCGATCTGGGGCCAACGTCCTGACTTTC. The V gene is TRBV28, the J gene TRBJ2-6; tentative D call: TRBD1 (6 bases). Trimming removed 6 bases from V and 1 base from J, with 16 bases in between. The CDR3 loop spans 17 amino acids. Per germline, CDR1 MDHEN and CDR2 SYDVKM.